Listed below are T cell receptor beta chains from one sample, sequenced in a study of OX40 agonist ivuxolimab in advanced cancers. Assay used: immunoSEQ multiplex PCR; TCRdb lists only in-frame clones, some missing. The data contain about 25,000 clones, about 86% of them singletons. The sequenced sample was CD4+ or CD8+ T cells sorted from blood, obtained in a trial of the OX40 agonist ivuxolimab. The receptors originated from an adult with an advanced solid tumor such as melanoma, head and neck, liver or kidney cancer. Both conserved end residues are part of each CDR3. A D gene is named only where the DNA matches it firmly. Clone sizes are given selectively: once, few, many, or a class where the clone is expanded.

D gene	V gene	J gene	clone size	CDR3 protein	CDR3 DNA
.	TRBV11-2	TRBJ1-1	.	CASSLDAGALRAEAFF	TGTGCCAGCAGCTTAGATGCAGGGGCCCTTCGGGCTGAAGCTTTCTTT
.	TRBV19	TRBJ2-1	.	CASSMDPPSYNEQFF	TGTGCCAGTAGTATGGATCCCCCCTCCTACAATGAGCAGTTCTTC
.	TRBV28	TRBJ1-5	.	CASSFWQGRQPQHF	TGTGCCAGCAGTTTTTGGCAGGGCCGCCAGCCCCAGCATTTT
TRBD1	TRBV7-9	TRBJ1-1	once	CASSLGQGNTEAFF	TGTGCCAGCAGCCTGGGACAGGGGAACACTGAAGCTTTCTTT
.	TRBV27	TRBJ2-2	.	CASGTGRELFF	TGTGCCAGCGGAACAGGAAGGGAGCTGTTTTTT
TRBD1	TRBV11-3	TRBJ1-2	few	CASSPGTGRSYGYTF	TGTGCCAGCAGCCCAGGGACAGGGCGAAGCTATGGCTACACCTTC
.	TRBV30	TRBJ2-3	.	CAWSGSGLGQYF	TGTGCCTGGAGTGGAAGTGGATTGGGGCAGTATTTT
.	TRBV2	TRBJ1-1	.	CASAPSGGREAFF	TGTGCCAGCGCCCCATCGGGAGGGCGGGAAGCTTTCTTT
.	TRBV5-4	TRBJ1-4	.	CASSLDGHNEKLFF	TGTGCCAGCAGCTTAGACGGCCACAATGAAAAACTGTTTTTT
TRBD1	TRBV6-1	TRBJ2-7	.	CASRERQGAYEQYF	TGTGCCAGCAGGGAAAGACAGGGGGCCTACGAGCAGTACTTC
.	TRBV30	TRBJ2-7	.	CAWSVPATYEQYF	TGTGCCTGGAGTGTACCGGCTACCTACGAGCAGTACTTC
TRBD2	TRBV6-5	TRBJ2-5	.	CASSYTGGETQYF	TGTGCCAGCAGTTACACGGGGGGAGAGACCCAGTACTTC
.	TRBV6-1	TRBJ1-3	.	CASSELNWTPAYSGNTIYF	TGTGCCAGCAGTGAACTCAACTGGACACCCGCTTACTCTGGAAACACCATATATTTT
.	TRBV11-2	TRBJ2-1	.	CASSSGFRGHDEQFF	TGTGCCAGCAGCTCGGGTTTCCGGGGGCACGATGAGCAGTTCTTC